The rows below give T cell receptor beta chains drawn from one sample of a study of T-cell reconstitution after alpha-beta-depleted transplantation in children. TCRdb independently ran MiXCR on the PCR reads; one entry per CDR3 protein. The sample contains approximately 340,000 distinct CDR3 sequences, around a tenth of which appear only once. Sample: PBMCs from the stem cell graft donor, taken from the stem cell graft. The receptors were gathered from a human donor who donated a stem cell graft to a child with acute lymphoblastic leukemia. The CDR3 runs from the conserved cysteine through the conserved F or W. The D gene is left open where the match is weak. Clone sizes are given selectively: once, few, many, or a class where the clone is expanded.

cdr3_length: 15
v_call: TRBV7-6
clone_size: -
d_call: -
j_call: TRBJ1-6
cdr3_nt: TGTGCCAGCAGCTTATATGCAGGGACCCCCTCACCCCTCCACTTT
cdr3_aa: CASSLYAGTPSPLHF

cdr3_length: 13
v_call: TRBV6-2/TRBV6-3
clone_size: -
d_call: -
j_call: TRBJ2-7
cdr3_nt: TGTGCCAGCAGTTACCAGGGCCACTACGAGCAGTACTTC
cdr3_aa: CASSYQGHYEQYF

cdr3_length: 12
v_call: TRBV20-1
clone_size: few
d_call: -
j_call: TRBJ2-7
cdr3_nt: TGCAGTGCCATTGAGGAAACCTACGAGCAGTACTTC
cdr3_aa: CSAIEETYEQYF

cdr3_length: 18
v_call: TRBV5-1
clone_size: few
d_call: TRBD2
j_call: TRBJ2-7
cdr3_nt: TGCGCCAGCAGCTCCGGATCCCAATATAGCGGGGCACCTCGTGAGCAGTACTTC
cdr3_aa: CASSSGSQYSGAPREQYF

cdr3_length: 13
v_call: TRBV6-2/TRBV6-3
clone_size: many
d_call: -
j_call: TRBJ2-2
cdr3_nt: TGTGCCAGCAGTTACCGGGAAACCGGGGAGCTGTTTTTT
cdr3_aa: CASSYRETGELFF

cdr3_length: 16
v_call: TRBV5-6
clone_size: -
d_call: -
j_call: TRBJ2-7
cdr3_nt: TGTGCCAGCAGCTCGGGGGGGGGCAGGGGGTCCTACGAGCAGTACTTC
cdr3_aa: CASSSGGGRGSYEQYF

cdr3_length: 15
v_call: TRBV5-5
clone_size: -
d_call: TRBD1
j_call: TRBJ1-4
cdr3_nt: TGTGCCAGCAGCTTCCTACAGGGGAGGAATGAAAAACTGTTTTTT
cdr3_aa: CASSFLQGRNEKLFF

cdr3_length: 11
v_call: TRBV30
clone_size: few
d_call: TRBD1
j_call: TRBJ1-1
cdr3_nt: TGTGCCTGGAACAGGGGTCGTGAAGCTTTCTTT
cdr3_aa: CAWNRGREAFF

cdr3_length: 16
v_call: TRBV7-9
clone_size: many
d_call: -
j_call: TRBJ2-1
cdr3_nt: TGTGCCAGCAGCTTACTTAGGGGCCTAGGAAACGCTGAGCAGTTCTTC
cdr3_aa: CASSLLRGLGNAEQFF

cdr3_length: 13
v_call: TRBV2
clone_size: few
d_call: -
j_call: TRBJ2-1
cdr3_nt: TGTGCCAGCAAACGGGGGACCGACAATGAGCAGTTCTTC
cdr3_aa: CASKRGTDNEQFF